What follows are 22 T cell receptor beta chains derived from one specimen sequenced in a study of T cell clones after liver transplantation. Assay: immunoSEQ multiplex PCR; the TCRdb copy retains only in-frame clones and omits some. The sample lists roughly 80,000 clones; about 84% were seen once. The sequencing here drew on CD4+ T cells from blood, taken roughly 3.5 years after liver transplant. All receptors derive from a human patient who received a liver transplant. Some T cells could come from the graft donor.

The chain links TRBV6-5 to TRBJ2-7; 10 nucleotides match TRBD2. The CDR3 spans 13 residues. The germline V gene has CDR1 MNHEY and CDR2 SVGAGI. The J segment lost 3 bases and the V segment lost 5 bases, leaving 1 base of the junction unmatched. CDR3 amino acids: CASSKREGYEQYF. CDR3 coding DNA: TGTGCCAGCAGTAAGCGGGAGGGCTACGAGCAGTACTTC.

V usage is TRBV19 and J usage is TRBJ2-7; 9 bases agree with TRBD2. Germline V gene data show CDR1 as LNHDA and CDR2 as SQIVND (reference sequence). This CDR3 is built from 13 residues. V lost 8 bases, J lost 1 base, and 3 bases stayed unmatched. CDR3 in DNA: TGTGCCAGTTCGCTAGCGGGGTCCTACGAGCAGTACTTC. Its protein is CASSLAGSYEQYF.

The chain recombines TRBV30 with TRBJ2-5; 7 bases are a match to TRBD2. Looked up from germline, CDR1 is GTSNPN and CDR2 is SVGIG (reference sequence). This CDR3 is 14 amino acids long. With V trimmed by 0 bases and J by 5 bases, 6 bases remained unmatched. CDR3 region: CAWSVRLADETQYF. CDR3 nucleotide sequence: TGTGCCTGGAGTGTAAGACTAGCCGACGAGACCCAGTACTTC.

The chain's CDR3 is CATSRGRRGLATEAFF. The CDR3 bases are TGTGCCACCAGCAGAGGACGCAGGGGATTGGCCACTGAAGCTTTCTTT. V is TRBV15 and J is TRBJ1-1, with D perhaps matching TRBD1 (6 bases). The V gene's germline CDR1 is LNHNV and CDR2 YYDKDF (reference sequence). The CDR3 sequence is 16 residues long. Trimming left V 1 base short and J 4 bases short, with 16 bases between.

The chain links TRBV7-2 to TRBJ2-2; 11 bases match TRBD2. CDR1 is SGHTA, CDR2 FQGNSA, per germline. Trimming removed 1 base from V and 6 bases from J; junction bases left unmatched: 10. The length of the CDR3 is 18 residues. CDR3 sequence reads: CASSLVRLAGGPAGELFF. CDR3 in DNA: TGTGCCAGCAGCTTAGTTAGGCTAGCGGGAGGACCGGCCGGGGAGCTGTTTTTT.

The gene calls are TRBV7-6 and TRBJ2-2, with 9 positions matching TRBD2. V was clipped by 5 bases and J by 0 bases; unmatched bases: 1. CDR3 length: 15 residues. CDR1 SGHVS and CDR2 FNYEAQ come from the germline V gene. CDR3 coding DNA: TGTGCCAGCAGCCCTAGCGGGACGAACACCGGGGAGCTGTTTTTT. Amino acids: CASSPSGTNTGELFF. Full variable domain (remainder filled in from reference TRBV7-6 and TRBJ2-2): GAGVSQSPRYKVTKRGQDVALRCDPISGHVSLYWYRQALGQGPEFLTYFNYEAQQDKSGLPNDRFSAERPEGSISTLTIQRTEQRDSAMYRCASSPSGTNTGELFFGEGSRLTVL.

The chain joins TRBV5-1 to TRBJ1-3, with D possibly matching TRBD1 (6 bases). The CDR3 length is 18 residues. Trimming removed 2 bases from V and 0 bases from J, with 18 bases in between. CDR1 is SGHRS, CDR2 YFSETQ, per germline. The CDR3: CASSLSFRQASSGNTIYF. Here the CDR3 DNA reads TGCGCCAGCAGCTTATCTTTTCGACAGGCTAGCTCTGGAAACACCATATATTTT.

V usage is TRBV4-3 and J usage is TRBJ2-1; the match to TRBD1 covers 9 bases. Germline CDR1 is LGHNA and CDR2 is YSLEER. Trimming removed 3 bases from V and 11 bases from J; junction bases left unmatched: 2. This CDR3 region has 12 residues. The CDR3: CASSQGQGKQFF. The CDR3 DNA is TGCGCCAGCAGCCAGGGACAGGGAAAGCAGTTCTTC.

The chain couples TRBV18 to TRBJ1-2; D is unresolved. This CDR3 spans 15 amino acids. V was trimmed by 2 bases and J by 4 bases, leaving 14 bases between them. Looked up from germline, CDR1 is KGHSH and CDR2 is LQKENI. CDR3 residues: CASSPAADPLYGYTF. DNA of the CDR3: TGTGCCAGCTCACCAGCGGCCGATCCTCTCTATGGCTACACCTTC. Looking up the rest from reference TRBV18 and TRBJ1-2 gives the full variable domain: NAGVMQNPRHLVRRRGQEARLRCSPMKGHSHVYWYRQLPEEGLKFMVYLQKENIIDESGMPKERFSAEFPKEGPSILRIQQVVRGDSAAYFCASSPAADPLYGYTFGSGTRLTVV.

The CDR3 DNA follows: TGCGCCAGCAGCTTCGAAGGCACAGGCCGGCGAGCTTTCTTT. Its protein is CASSFEGTGRRAFF. This chain links TRBV5-1 with TRBJ1-1, with a weak D call TRBD1 (5 bases). CDR3 length equals 14 residues. Trimming shortened V by 2 bases and J by 10 bases, and 18 bases separated the two germline ends. CDR1 is SGHRS and CDR2 is YFSETQ in the germline V gene.

The chain uses TRBV7-2 and TRBJ2-7; D gene uncertain. Germline V gene lookup returns CDR1 SGHTA and CDR2 FQGNSA. The CDR3 covers 14 residues. Between the trimmed V and J ends, which lost 1 base and 0 bases, there was a span of 7 bases. CDR3 sequence: CASSLGPTSYEQYF. The CDR3 DNA follows: TGTGCCAGCAGCTTAGGGCCGACCTCCTACGAGCAGTACTTC. Together with reference TRBV7-2 and TRBJ2-7, the CDR3 gives the full variable domain: GAGVSQSPSNKVTEKGKDVELRCDPISGHTALYWYRQSLGQGLEFLIYFQGNSAPDKSGLPSDRFSAERTGGSVSTLTIQRTQQEDSAVYLCASSLGPTSYEQYFGPGTRLTVT.

V usage is TRBV18 and J usage is TRBJ2-5; 9 positions agree with TRBD2. V was pared by 3 bases and J by 5 bases, with 13 bases of the junction left unmatched. The CDR3 covers 17 residues. The germline CDR1 and CDR2 sequences are KGHSH and LQKENI. The CDR3 loop reads CASSPGLAGDGGETQYF. As DNA, the CDR3 is TGTGCCAGCTCACCGGGATTAGCGGGAGATGGCGGGGAGACCCAGTACTTC.

The chain employs TRBV11-2 and TRBJ2-5; TRBD2 aligns across 8 bases. From germline, CDR1 is SGHAT and CDR2 FQNNGV. There are 16 residues in the CDR3. With 4 bases clipped from V and 2 bases from J, the junction kept 9 bases outside the gene matches. Written as DNA, the CDR3 is TGTGCCAGCAGCTCTGTCGTGATAGCGGGACAAGAGACCCAGTACTTC. Translated, it gives CASSSVVIAGQETQYF.

The CDR3 DNA sequence: TGTGCCAGCAGACGGCAGGCAGACTCCTACGAGCAGTACTTC. Translation: CASRRQADSYEQYF. The rearrangement uses TRBV6-1 and TRBJ2-7; D is ambiguous. The V end was cut by 6 bases, the J end by 0 bases, with 12 bases between. Germline CDR1 reads MNHNS; CDR2 reads SASEGT. This CDR3 region has 14 residues.

This chain uses TRBV28 with TRBJ1-1; weak D call: TRBD1 (5 bases). This CDR3 spans 13 amino acids. CDR1 is MDHEN and CDR2 is SYDVKM in the germline V gene. The V and J ends lost 3 bases and 7 bases respectively, with 12 bases between them. The CDR3 DNA reads TGTGCCAGCAGTTTCCCAGGGTATTATGAAGCTTTCTTT. This sequence encodes CASSFPGYYEAFF.

V usage is TRBV9 and J usage is TRBJ2-1; D not certain. The V end lost 1 base, the J end lost 9 bases, and 11 bases lay between the germline ends. Germline values: CDR1 SGDLS, CDR2 YYNGEE. CDR3 length equals 13 residues. CDR3 nucleotide sequence: TGTGCCAGCAGCGTACTATCGGTGGGTGAGCAGTTCTTC. Protein sequence: CASSVLSVGEQFF.

The V call is TRBV28, the J call TRBJ1-3; D is ambiguous. The CDR3 loop spans 12 amino acids. The germline V and J ends were trimmed by 8 bases and 7 bases, with 12 bases remaining between them. CDR1 is MDHEN and CDR2 is SYDVKM in the germline V gene. The CDR3 bases are TGTGCCAGCGTCGGTGCGGGGAACACCATATATTTT. Encoded protein: CASVGAGNTIYF.

This chain joins TRBV28 and TRBJ1-5, with a weak D call TRBD1 (5 bases). CDR3 size: 13 residues. Trimming cost V 6 bases and J 3 bases, with 9 bases left between them. CDR1 and CDR2 from the germline V gene are MDHEN and SYDVKM. Here the CDR3 reads CASRMDTNQPQHF. The CDR3, as DNA: TGTGCCAGCAGAATGGACACCAATCAGCCCCAGCATTTT.

The rearrangement links TRBV5-1 to TRBJ1-2; D is undetermined. There are 13 residues in the CDR3. Looked up from germline, CDR1 is SGHRS and CDR2 is YFSETQ. The V gene lost 5 bases and the J gene lost 2 bases, with 10 bases spanning the gap. Here the CDR3 DNA reads TGCGCCAGCAGGGAGGGTAGCAACTATGGCTACACCTTC. This encodes CASREGSNYGYTF.

The chain couples TRBV21-1 to TRBJ2-2; the D call in the table, TRBD1, was not verified against the DNA. TRBV21-1 represents a pseudogene. CDR3 size: 17 residues. CDR3 region: CASSKMAQPSNTGELFF. Here the CDR3 DNA reads TGTGCCAGCAGCAAAATGGCCCAACCTTCGAACACCGGGGAGCTGTTTTTT.

The V and J genes are TRBV27 and TRBJ1-3; 7 nucleotides match TRBD1. The V gene end was trimmed by 6 bases and the J gene end by 4 bases; junction bases not matched to a gene: 6. CDR3 length equals 14 residues. Germline V gene lookup returns CDR1 MNHEY and CDR2 SMNVEV (reference sequence). In DNA form, the CDR3 reads TGTGCCAGCAGCTCAACAGGGGACGGAAACACCATATATTTT. This sequence encodes CASSSTGDGNTIYF.

The rearrangement joins TRBV7-2 to TRBJ1-3; D unresolved. Trimming stripped 2 bases from V and 1 base from J, with 6 bases between. The CDR3 has 14 amino acids. Germline CDR1 and CDR2: SGHTA and FQGNSA. The CDR3 spells CASSLMTSGNTIYF. The CDR3 DNA follows: TGTGCCAGCAGCTTAATGACTTCTGGAAACACCATATATTTT.